The 5 T cell receptor beta chains below all came from one sample that was sequenced in a study of blood T cell repertoires in COVID-19. The protocol was immunoSEQ multiplex PCR, while the TCRdb copy is restricted to in-frame clones and leaves out a portion. Counted here are about 320,000 clones, 90% occurring once; the ten biggest clones make up about 4%. Sequenced input: PBMCs or T cells enriched from blood (not recorded which). Receptors originate from a woman aged 25 to 39 who had been exposed to COVID-19.

The V and J genes are TRBV5-5 and TRBJ1-5, with D possibly being TRBD1 (6 bases). Germline V CDR1 and CDR2: SGHKS, YYEKEE (reference sequence). Trimming left V 4 bases short and J 4 bases short, with 12 bases between. The CDR3 extends over 14 amino acids. The CDR3 DNA is TGTGCCAGCAGCCCGGGAGGGGGTAATCAGCCCCAGCATTTT. It encodes CASSPGGGNQPQHF. The variable domain in full, completed from reference TRBV5-5 and TRBJ1-5, reads DAGVTQSPTHLIKTRGQQVTLRCSPISGHKSVSWYQQVLGQGPQFIFQYYEKEERGRGNFPDRFSARQFPNYSSELNVNALLLGDSALYLCASSPGGGNQPQHFGDGTRLSIL.

This chain links TRBV4-3 with TRBJ2-7, with 9 bases that match TRBD2. The CDR3 contains 15 residues. V shed 0 bases, J shed 2 bases, and the junction held 2 bases outside the gene matches. Germline V lookup: CDR1 LGHNA, CDR2 YSLEER. This CDR3 reads CASSQESGGTYEQYF. CDR3 DNA: TGCGCCAGCAGCCAAGAAAGCGGGGGGACCTACGAGCAGTACTTC.

V and J are TRBV6-5 and TRBJ1-1; D remains ambiguous. The V gene lost 6 bases and the J gene lost 5 bases, with 13 bases spanning the gap. CDR3 size: 13 residues. Per the germline V gene, CDR1 is MNHEY and CDR2 is SVGAGI. The CDR3 loop is CASSPQGRTEAFF. CDR3 nucleotides: TGTGCCAGCAGCCCCCAAGGGAGGACTGAAGCTTTCTTT.

The chain employs TRBV5-1 and TRBJ1-2; no clear D gene. The CDR3 covers 14 residues. The germline gives CDR1 SGHRS, CDR2 YFSETQ. V was pared by 0 bases and J by 4 bases, with 10 bases between. CDR3 in DNA: TGCGCCAGCAGCTTGGAGGGCGCGGGCTATGGCTACACCTTC. This translates into CASSLEGAGYGYTF.

The V and J genes are TRBV11-2 and TRBJ1-3; unclear D gene. V lost 0 bases to trimming and J lost 0 bases, with 12 bases between them. CDR1 is SGHAT, CDR2 FQNNGV, per germline. The length of the CDR3 is 17 residues. DNA of the CDR3: TGTGCCAGCAGCTTAGACGGGAGGAGGAGCTCTGGAAACACCATATATTTT. This gives the protein CASSLDGRRSSGNTIYF.